This T cell receptor (beta chain) originates from a study of PD-1 blockade in classical Hodgkin lymphoma. Study observations and caveats: Baseline TCR diversity was reportedly lower in newly diagnosed patients than healthy donors. Sources of repertoire differences remain undefined, possibly disease activity or prior therapy.

About this clone itself: Its antigen is still unknown.

Time point described: newly diagnosed, previously untreated cHL patient sample. Thawed PBMCs supplied CD8+ T cells via magnetic negative selection. It was PBMCs in newly diagnosed, untreated classical Hodgkin lymphoma that served as comparison. Method: immunoSEQ multiplex PCR; TCRdb's copy keeps in-frame clones and lacks some. The sample holds more than 2,500 clones, roughly 70% seen once. Trimming at V came to 2 bases and at J to 7 bases, leaving 3 bases not matched to a gene. Germline CDR1 and CDR2: SGHNT and YYREEE (reference sequence). This CDR3 is built from 14 residues. The source of this sequence is a human donor with classical Hodgkin lymphoma. Sequencing input: CD8+ T cells from blood. The chain has TRBV5-4 and TRBJ1-2; 12 positions agree with TRBD1. The CDR3 bases are TGTGCCAGCAGCTTACCGGGACAGGGGGCTGGCTACACCTTC. It codes for CASSLPGQGAGYTF.